This T cell receptor beta chain was retrieved from a study of OX40 agonist ivuxolimab in advanced cancers. Study outcomes and limitations: In the 0.1 to 3.0 mg/kg range, CD4+ and CD8+ blood T cells had expanded clonally by week 6.

In the case of this clone: Its antigen is still unknown.

This CDR3 region has 12 residues. Germline loops: CDR1 SGHAT, CDR2 FQNNGV. The trim removed 5 bases at V and 5 bases at J, leaving 1 base unmatched. The protocol was immunoSEQ multiplex PCR, while the TCRdb copy is restricted to in-frame clones and leaves out a portion. The sample holds tens of thousands of clones, 88% seen once. The sequences come from CD4+ or CD8+ T cells sorted from blood, collected in a trial of the OX40 agonist ivuxolimab. This chain uses TRBV11-2 with TRBJ2-7; TRBD1 aligns across 9 bases. The receptor comes from an adult with an advanced solid tumor such as melanoma, head and neck, liver or kidney cancer. The CDR3 DNA reads TGTGCCAGCAGCCGGGACAGGGACGAGCAGTACTTC. It codes for CASSRDRDEQYF.